This T cell receptor (beta chain) derives from a study of blood T cells in healthy people across ages. This clonotype was seen a handful of times. A second PCR, run for about 7 to 11 cycles, used a sample-barcoded 5' primer plus a J-beta primer mix. TCRdb independently ran MiXCR on the 5' RACE reads; one entry per CDR3 protein. This table has about 2 million distinct CDR3 sequences, approximately 50% appearing once. CDR3 length: 13 amino acids. V lost 2 bases and J 8 bases, leaving 12 bases between the germline ends. The TCR sequence derives from a woman aged 40 to 50 in good health. Sequencing was carried out using blood. V and J are TRBV12-3 or TRBV12-4 and TRBJ1-2, with D hard to call. CDR3 loop: CASSLLGQSGYTF. Here the CDR3 DNA reads TGTGCCAGCAGTTTATTGGGTCAGTCCGGCTACACCTTC.